The T cell receptor (beta chain) described here comes from a study of blood T cells in healthy people across ages. Donors ranged from about 6 to 90 years old and were healthy Caucasians in Russia. This CDR3 region has 16 residues. V was clipped by 1 base and J by 2 bases; unmatched bases: 7. The germline gives CDR1 LGHNA, CDR2 YNFKEQ. General study findings and limits: With naive T cell percentage, TCR beta diversity showed a strong correlation.

For the second PCR, which ran for 7 to 11 cycles, a sample-barcoded 5' primer and a J-beta primer mix were used. Unique molecular identifiers of 12 random nucleotides labeled each cDNA. TCRdb fed the 5' RACE reads into MiXCR, producing one record per CDR3 protein. The repertoire holds hundreds of thousands of distinct CDR3 sequences, with 58% as singletons. A remark on this clonotype: What it binds is unknown.

The source is a man in his thirties or forties in good health. The specimen sequenced was blood. This chain uses TRBV4-2 with TRBJ1-2; the match to TRBD1 covers 7 bases. CDR3: CASSQGRDRPNYGYTF. The CDR3 DNA is TGTGCCAGCAGCCAAGGAAGGGACAGACCGAACTATGGCTACACCTTC.